Below, 25 T cell receptor beta chains from the same sample are listed, as sequenced in a study of T cell changes during pregnancy in multiple sclerosis. Using immunoSEQ multiplex PCR, the repertoire was profiled, and TCRdb retains in-frame clones only, with some absent. The data contain 35,000 to 40,000 clones, 90% to 95% of them singletons. The material was CD8+ T cells from peripheral blood mononuclear cells, obtained in the second trimester of pregnancy. The source is a female donor with multiple sclerosis, enrolled in a pregnancy study.

V and J are TRBV4-2 and TRBJ2-5; 9 bases line up with TRBD1. J was trimmed by 9 bases and V by 1 base; bases with no gene match: 9. Germline CDR1 is LGHNA and CDR2 is YNFKEQ. This CDR3 is built from 15 residues. The CDR3 sequence is CASSQATGGRAAQYF. The DNA for the CDR3 is TGTGCCAGCAGCCAAGCCACAGGGGGCAGAGCGGCCCAGTACTTC.

The rearrangement links TRBV30 to TRBJ2-7, with D perhaps matching TRBD2 (6 bases). This CDR3 spans 13 amino acids. Deletions cut 0 bases from V and 5 bases from J, with 11 bases between. Per germline, CDR1 GTSNPN and CDR2 SVGIG (reference sequence). The CDR3 nucleotides read TGTGCCTGGAGTGTGGGAGGAGCCCACGAGCAGTACTTC. This sequence encodes CAWSVGGAHEQYF.

DNA for the CDR3: TGTGCCAGCAGCCAATCGGGATACTACGAGCAGTACTTC. It translates to CASSQSGYYEQYF. The V gene is TRBV5-6, the J gene TRBJ2-7; a weak D match, TRBD2 (5 bases). The CDR3 is 13 amino acids. The germline V gene encodes CDR1 SGHDT and CDR2 YYEEEE. With 4 bases removed from V and 3 bases from J, the gap between germline ends came to 11 bases.

The chain links TRBV6-4 to TRBJ1-4; 11 bases are a match to TRBD1. Germline V gene data show CDR1 as MRHNA and CDR2 as SNTAGT. CDR3 length: 15 amino acids. The V and J ends lost 5 bases and 4 bases, in that order; junction bases with no gene match: 3. The CDR3 DNA sequence: TGTGCCAGCAGTACCGGGACAGGGGGTAATGAAAAACTGTTTTTT. Its protein product is CASSTGTGGNEKLFF.

This rearrangement joins TRBV4-1 to TRBJ1-5; D is perhaps TRBD1 (5 bases). This CDR3 has 18 amino acids. The germline V and J ends were trimmed by 0 bases and 0 bases, with 15 bases remaining between them. Germline V gene data show CDR1 as MGHRA and CDR2 as YSYEKL. This chain's CDR3 is CASSQDQSAGSSNQPQHF. The CDR3 nucleotides are TGCGCCAGCAGCCAAGATCAATCAGCAGGGTCTAGCAATCAGCCCCAGCATTTT.

The V and J genes are TRBV19 and TRBJ1-1; 10 nucleotides align to TRBD1. V was clipped by 1 base and J by 1 base; unmatched bases: 6. This CDR3 is 17 amino acids long. Looked up from germline, CDR1 is LNHDA and CDR2 is SQIVND (reference sequence). The CDR3 region has the DNA TGTGCCAGTAGTATAGGCGGGACAGGGGCCAGGAACACTGAAGCTTTCTTT. Encoded protein: CASSIGGTGARNTEAFF.

V usage is TRBV27 and J usage is TRBJ2-5; TRBD2 is a possible D gene (6 bases). V was clipped by 2 bases and J by 5 bases, with 12 bases between them. Looked up from germline, CDR1 is MNHEY and CDR2 is SMNVEV (reference sequence). CDR3 length: 14 amino acids. The CDR3 DNA reads as TGTGCCAGCAGTTTACATAATGGGGGGGAGACCCAGTACTTC. It specifies CASSLHNGGETQYF.

J is TRBJ1-1 and V is TRBV6-5, with TRBD1 matching 10 bases. With V trimmed by 2 bases and J by 3 bases, 3 bases remained unmatched. Per the germline V gene, CDR1 is MNHEY and CDR2 is SVGAGI. The CDR3 spans 15 residues. This CDR3 is CASSYQTGGHTEAFF. The CDR3 DNA is TGTGCCAGCAGTTACCAGACAGGGGGCCACACTGAAGCTTTCTTT.

This clone was detected a few times. The J gene is TRBJ2-7, the V gene TRBV19; 8 positions match TRBD1. Trimming took 7 bases from V and 1 from J; bases not matched to a gene: 3. This CDR3 spans 13 amino acids. Germline CDR1 is LNHDA and CDR2 is SQIVND (reference sequence). The CDR3 nucleotides are TGTGCCAGTACTGGGACAGGATCCTACGAGCAGTACTTC. Its translation: CASTGTGSYEQYF.

The CDR3 reads CASSILVSGGPTDTQYF. As DNA, the CDR3 is TGTGCCAGTAGTATTCTCGTAAGCGGGGGGCCGACAGATACGCAGTATTTT. The chain combines TRBV19 with TRBJ2-3; TRBD2 matches at 9 bases. The CDR3 loop spans 17 amino acids. Germline V gives CDR1 LNHDA, CDR2 SQIVND (reference sequence). The V segment lost 3 bases and the J segment 3 bases; nucleotides outside the gene matches: 10.

V gene TRBV27 combines with J gene TRBJ2-5; D call uncertain. The CDR3 spans 13 residues. Germline lookup yields CDR1 MNHEY and CDR2 SMNVEV (reference sequence). Trimming removed 5 bases from V and 6 bases from J, with 13 bases in between. CDR3 amino acids: CASSPIPVQTQYF. The DNA of the CDR3 is TGTGCCAGCAGTCCTATACCGGTTCAGACCCAGTACTTC.

This clone appeared once. This chain connects TRBV6-1 to TRBJ1-5; possibly TRBD1 for D (6 bases). The CDR3 consists of 16 residues. Germline CDR1 and CDR2: MNHNS and SASEGT. Trimming removed 1 base from V and 4 bases from J, with 14 bases in between. Here the CDR3 reads CASSEVTGPPNQPQHF. The CDR3 nucleotides read TGTGCCAGCAGTGAAGTCACAGGGCCCCCAAATCAGCCCCAGCATTTT.

The chain uses TRBV9 and TRBJ1-5; D ambiguous. V lost 0 bases and J lost 2, with 6 bases in between. Germline V gene lookup returns CDR1 SGDLS and CDR2 YYNGEE. There are 14 residues in the CDR3. The CDR3 DNA reads TGTGCCAGCAGCGTAGGGGCAGGCAATCAGCCCCAGCATTTT. Its translation: CASSVGAGNQPQHF.

The chain couples TRBV13 to TRBJ1-5; 8 nucleotides agree with TRBD1. Per germline, CDR1 PRHDT and CDR2 FYEKMQ (reference sequence). The CDR3 is 15 residues long. The V and J ends lost 5 bases and 2 bases, in that order; junction bases with no gene match: 5. CDR3 coding DNA: TGTGCCAGCAGCCTCGGGACAGGCGGCAATCAGCCCCAGCATTTT. As protein: CASSLGTGGNQPQHF.

This sequence joins TRBV6-1 and TRBJ1-5; 8 bases are shared with TRBD1. This CDR3 region has 14 residues. Germline V gene lookup returns CDR1 MNHNS and CDR2 SASEGT. V was pared by 5 bases and J by 4 bases, with 4 bases of the junction left unmatched. DNA for the CDR3: TGTGCCAGCAGTTCAGGGGGCGCAAATCAGCCCCAGCATTTT. Residues: CASSSGGANQPQHF.

The chain uses TRBV18 and TRBJ2-2; a possible D gene is TRBD2 (6 bases). V lost 5 bases, J lost 4 bases, and 8 bases lay in between. Germline loops: CDR1 KGHSH, CDR2 LQKENI. The CDR3 is 13 residues long. CDR3 coding DNA: TGTGCCAGCTCAGCGGGGCCCACCGGGGAGCTGTTTTTT. This translates into CASSAGPTGELFF.

The rearrangement joins TRBV5-1 to TRBJ1-1; D not resolved. The germline V gene has CDR1 SGHRS and CDR2 YFSETQ. Trimming took off 1 base at V and 5 bases at J, with 15 bases between the two ends. The CDR3 has 15 residues. The CDR3 DNA is TGCGCCAGCAGCTTGAATGGAGGGAGCGGGACTGAAGCTTTCTTT. This sequence encodes CASSLNGGSGTEAFF.

The chain uses TRBV6-6 and TRBJ2-3; 8 bases align to TRBD2. The CDR3 contains 15 residues. Trimming at V came to 7 bases and at J to 4 bases, leaving 10 bases not matched to a gene. Germline-derived CDR1 and CDR2 are MNHNY and SVGAGI (reference sequence). This CDR3 reads CASTLTRGGADTQYF. CDR3 in DNA: TGTGCCAGCACCCTTACTCGGGGGGGGGCAGATACGCAGTATTTT.

V usage is TRBV27 and J usage is TRBJ1-2, with D unresolved. V was shortened by 6 bases and J by 0 bases, with 11 bases between the two germline ends. Germline V lookup: CDR1 MNHEY, CDR2 SMNVEV (reference sequence). The CDR3 sequence is 14 residues long. The CDR3: CASSQYGANYGYTF. In DNA form, the CDR3 reads TGTGCCAGCAGCCAGTATGGAGCTAACTATGGCTACACCTTC.

The chain joins TRBV14 to TRBJ1-6; the D is unclear. Trimming cost V 4 bases and J 7 bases, with 14 bases left between them. CDR3 length: 15 residues. The germline gives CDR1 SGHDN, CDR2 FVKESK. CDR3 nucleotides: TGTGCCAGCAGCCGGCGGGAGGGTTTAAATTCACCCCTCCACTTT. Translating it yields CASSRREGLNSPLHF.

The chain links TRBV7-9 to TRBJ1-4; no definite D call. CDR3 length equals 17 residues. CDR1 is SEHNR, CDR2 FQNEAQ, per germline (reference sequence). V dropped 5 bases and J dropped 0 bases, with 16 bases sitting between them. In nucleotides, the CDR3 is TGTGCCAGCAGCCCATCCGAGGGTATGGCAACTAATGAAAAACTGTTTTTT. As protein: CASSPSEGMATNEKLFF.

This chain uses TRBV6-6 with TRBJ2-5, with 11 bases aligning to TRBD1. Germline V gives CDR1 MNHNY, CDR2 SVGAGI (reference sequence). This CDR3 has 16 residues. V was pared by 5 bases and J by 9 bases, with 14 bases of the junction left unmatched. The CDR3 DNA follows: TGTGCCAGCAGTCCATGGGGACAGGGGGGCACCTCCCCCCAGTACTTC. Protein sequence: CASSPWGQGGTSPQYF.

V and J are TRBV27 and TRBJ2-2, with 7 bases lining up with TRBD2. The CDR3 length is 14 residues. The V gene end was trimmed by 5 bases and the J gene end by 0 bases; junction bases not matched to a gene: 0. Germline V gene sequence: CDR1 MNHEY, CDR2 SMNVEV (reference sequence). The CDR3 region has the DNA TGTGCCAGCAGTGCGGGGGCGAACACCGGGGAGCTGTTTTTT. This codes for CASSAGANTGELFF.

The chain is built from TRBV7-8 and TRBJ2-7, with 8 bases that match TRBD2. There are 15 residues in the CDR3. Germline loops: CDR1 SGHVS, CDR2 FQNEAQ. After removal of 5 bases from V and 4 bases from J, the junction contained 10 bases not matched to a gene. Written as DNA, the CDR3 is TGTGCCAGCAGCCCATGGGAGCGGGGGCCTTACGAGCAGTACTTC. Residues: CASSPWERGPYEQYF. Full variable domain (outside the CDR3, taken from reference TRBV7-8 and TRBJ2-7): GAGVSQSPRYKVAKRGQDVALRCDPISGHVSLFWYQQALGQGPEFLTYFQNEAQLDKSGLPSDRFFAERPEGSVSTLKIQRTQQEDSAVYLCASSPWERGPYEQYFGPGTRLTVT.

The chain joins TRBV7-6 to TRBJ2-7, with 9 bases fitting TRBD2. V shed 1 base, J shed 3 bases, and the junction held 4 bases outside the gene matches. Germline assignment: CDR1 SGHVS and CDR2 FNYEAQ. This CDR3 has 15 residues. CDR3 nucleotide sequence: TGTGCCAGCAGCTTAGGTGATAGCGGGGGCTACGAGCAGTACTTC. Its protein product is CASSLGDSGGYEQYF.